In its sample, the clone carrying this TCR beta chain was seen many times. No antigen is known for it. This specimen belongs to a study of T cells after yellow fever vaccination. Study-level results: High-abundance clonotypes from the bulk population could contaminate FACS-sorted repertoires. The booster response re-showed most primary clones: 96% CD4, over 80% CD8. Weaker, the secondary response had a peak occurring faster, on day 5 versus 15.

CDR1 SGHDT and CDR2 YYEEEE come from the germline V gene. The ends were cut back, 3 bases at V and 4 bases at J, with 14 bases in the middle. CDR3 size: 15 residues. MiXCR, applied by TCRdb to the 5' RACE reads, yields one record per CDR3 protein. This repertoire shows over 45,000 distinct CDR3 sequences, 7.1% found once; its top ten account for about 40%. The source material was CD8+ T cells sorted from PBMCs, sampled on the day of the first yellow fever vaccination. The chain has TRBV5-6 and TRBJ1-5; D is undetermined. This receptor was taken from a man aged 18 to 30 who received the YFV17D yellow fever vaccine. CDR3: CASSSWSFWNQPQHF. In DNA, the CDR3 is TGTGCCAGCAGCTCGTGGAGTTTTTGGAATCAGCCCCAGCATTTT.